What follows are 10 T cell receptor beta chains derived from one specimen sequenced in a study of blood T cell repertoires in COVID-19. Profiling relied on immunoSEQ multiplex PCR, and the TCRdb table lists in-frame clones only, not all of them. The table records 300,000 to 350,000 clones, 90% of them present only once. The specimen sequenced was peripheral blood. The source is a woman aged 40 to 49 with COVID-19, enrolled during active disease.

This clone was recorded only once. The rearrangement joins TRBV19 to TRBJ2-4, with D possibly matching TRBD2 (6 bases). The V end lost 4 bases, the J end lost 0 bases, and 19 bases lay between the germline ends. CDR1 and CDR2 from the germline V gene are LNHDA and SQIVND (reference sequence). This CDR3 is built from 18 residues. The CDR3 DNA reads TGTGCCAGTAGTACGAGGACATACGGGGGTCTAGCCAAAAACATTCAGTACTTC. It translates to CASSTRTYGGLAKNIQYF.

The chain joins TRBV10-3 to TRBJ1-5, with 10 positions matching TRBD1. The V gene end was trimmed by 5 bases and the J gene end by 6 bases; junction bases not matched to a gene: 7. This CDR3 is built from 15 residues. CDR1 and CDR2 (germline): ENHRY, SYGVKD. CDR3 protein: CAISPGQGIGQPQHF. CDR3 coding DNA: TGTGCCATCAGTCCGGGACAGGGGATTGGTCAGCCCCAGCATTTT.

The chain combines TRBV7-3 with TRBJ2-2; D not certain. With 3 bases removed from V and 0 bases from J, the gap between germline ends came to 5 bases. The V gene's germline CDR1 is SGHTA and CDR2 FQGTGA. The CDR3 extends over 14 amino acids. The CDR3: CASSFLANTGELFF. The CDR3 DNA reads as TGTGCCAGCAGCTTCCTAGCGAACACCGGGGAGCTGTTTTTT.

This clone has just one count. The chain carries TRBV9 and TRBJ2-7; 13 bases fit TRBD2. Germline V CDR1 and CDR2: SGDLS, YYNGEE. The CDR3 is 18 residues long. V lost 0 bases, J lost 5 bases, and 11 bases stayed unmatched. The CDR3 is CASSVGLAGGNRVHEQYF. The CDR3 DNA reads as TGTGCCAGCAGCGTAGGACTAGCGGGAGGAAATCGGGTCCACGAGCAGTACTTC.

This chain uses TRBV5-1 with TRBJ1-4, with TRBD1 identical over 7 bases. This CDR3 spans 13 amino acids. The V and J ends lost 3 bases and 7 bases, in that order; junction bases with no gene match: 3. Germline V gene lookup returns CDR1 SGHRS and CDR2 YFSETQ. CDR3 nucleotides: TGCGCCAGCAGCTCACAGGGGAGTGAAAAACTGTTTTTT. Translation gives CASSSQGSEKLFF.

The chain carries TRBV6-6 and TRBJ1-1; 10 nucleotides align to TRBD1. V shed 5 bases and J 1 base; nucleotides not matched to a gene: 1. Germline V CDR1 and CDR2: MNHNY, SVGAGI (reference sequence). The CDR3 is 14 amino acids. The CDR3 bases are TGTGCCAGCAGTGGACAGGGGGGGAACACTGAAGCTTTCTTT. Its protein is CASSGQGGNTEAFF.

V gene TRBV29-1 combines with J gene TRBJ2-7, with 8 bases fitting TRBD1. Germline CDR1 reads SQVTM; CDR2 reads ANQGSEA. This CDR3 spans 13 amino acids. V shed 7 bases, J shed 2 bases, and the junction held 7 bases outside the gene matches. DNA for the CDR3: TGCAGCGGGGGAGGACAGGGTACCTACGAGCAGTACTTC. This codes for CSGGGQGTYEQYF.

This chain connects TRBV19 to TRBJ2-5, with 11 bases fitting TRBD1. With V trimmed by 5 bases and J by 3 bases, 8 bases remained unmatched. Per the germline V gene, CDR1 is LNHDA and CDR2 is SQIVND (reference sequence). CDR3 length: 16 amino acids. The CDR3 sequence: CASSGDRGTLEETQYF. As DNA, the CDR3 is TGTGCCAGTAGTGGGGACAGGGGGACCCTCGAAGAGACCCAGTACTTC.

The J gene is TRBJ2-1, the V gene TRBV7-3; TRBD2 matches 8 bases. The CDR3 spans 15 residues. The V gene end was trimmed by 1 base and the J gene end by 6 bases; junction bases not matched to a gene: 5. CDR1 and CDR2 from the germline V gene are SGHTA and FQGTGA. The CDR3 DNA reads TGTGCCAGCAGCTTAATAGCGGGAAAAATCAATGAGCAGTTCTTC. This codes for CASSLIAGKINEQFF.

The chain couples TRBV4-3 to TRBJ1-2; TRBD1 is a possible D gene (5 bases). The germline CDR1 and CDR2 sequences are LGHNA and YSLEER. The CDR3 length is 13 residues. V was trimmed by 1 base and J by 3 bases, leaving 6 bases between them. The chain's CDR3 is CASSQGGDYGYTF. Here the CDR3 DNA reads TGCGCCAGCAGCCAAGGGGGCGACTATGGCTACACCTTC.